The 15 T cell receptor beta chains below come from one sample, sequenced in a study of T cell clonality in common variable immunodeficiency (dated by TCRdb to between 2015 and 2016). Libraries were prepared through the immunoSEQ multiplex PCR assay. Imported from immuneACCESS, the table was reduced by TCRdb to in-frame sequences with V and J called. These copies leave out some clones; in studies compared against another copy, an unresolved V gene accounts for under half, and the cause of the remainder is not known. Listed for this sample are tens of thousands of clones, none observed only a single time. The ten largest clones add up to approximately 2.7% of the sample. Sample: peripheral blood mononuclear cells. These receptors were collected from a person between 18 and 69 years old in good health.

This clone was picked up many times. With the read ending 3 residues before the CDR3 end, the germline J gene is used to fill in that end. This chain joins TRBV20-1 and TRBJ2-3; the match to TRBD2 covers 8 bases. Trimming removed 1 base from V and 6 bases from J; junction bases left unmatched: 6. The CDR3 has 14 residues. The V gene's germline CDR1 is DFQATT and CDR2 SNEGSKA (reference sequence). CDR3 DNA, as far as it was read: TGCAGTGCTAGAGTCGGGGGGGTCCGGGATACG. Its translation is CSARVGGVRDT. From start to end, the CDR3 is CSARVGGVRDTQYF.

This clone was picked up many times. The sequenced fragment ends 3 residues before the CDR3 boundary, so the rest is inferred from the germline J gene. The chain has TRBV5-1 and TRBJ2-2; 7 bases are shared with TRBD1. V shed 7 bases, J shed 7 bases, and the junction held 7 bases outside the gene matches. The CDR3 has 13 amino acids. Germline CDR1 SGHRS, CDR2 YFSETQ. CDR3 protein: CASDATGDGELFF. The sequenced part of the CDR3 DNA is TGCGCCAGCGACGCTACAGGGGACGGGGAG.

In this sample, this clone turned up many times. The read terminates 3 residues before the CDR3 end, so the remaining end is supplied by the germline J gene. The J gene is TRBJ1-2, the V gene TRBV7-9; D is perhaps TRBD1 (5 bases). In germline, CDR1 is SEHNR, CDR2 FQNEAQ (reference sequence). The CDR3 contains 13 residues. CDR3 bases read: TGTGCCAGCAGCGAACGCAGACAGCTAGGC. Protein sequence: CASSERRQLG. In full, the CDR3 is CASSERRQLGYTF. Full variable domain (remainder filled in from reference TRBV7-9 and TRBJ1-2): DTGVSQNPRHKITKRGQNVTFRCDPISEHNRLYWYRQTLGQGPEFLTYFQNEAQLEKSRLLSDRFSAERPKGSFSTLEIQRTEQGDSAMYLCASSERRQLGYTFGSGTRLTVV.

This clone was detected ten times or more. The CDR3 end is not reached by the read, which stops 3 residues before it; the germline J gene fills it in. The chain combines TRBV19 with TRBJ2-1; 9 bases are shared with TRBD2. V lost 1 base and J lost 5; bases outside the gene matches: 3. This CDR3 is 15 amino acids long. Germline lookup yields CDR1 LNHDA and CDR2 SQIVND (reference sequence). The covered CDR3 bases are TGTGCCAGTAGTATAGGTAGCGGGGGACACAATGAG. It specifies CASSIGSGGHNE. The whole CDR3 reads CASSIGSGGHNEQFF.

This clone has a handful of counts. The read is 3 residues too short to cover the CDR3 end, so that end is filled in from the germline J gene. The rearrangement links TRBV30 to TRBJ1-2; tentative D call: TRBD1 (5 bases). CDR1 and CDR2 from the germline V gene are GTSNPN and SVGIG (reference sequence). The CDR3 sequence is 16 residues long. CDR3 bases read: TGTGCCTGGAGTTTACTACTAGCGGGGGGGTACAATGAC. This gives the protein CAWSLLLAGGYND. The complete CDR3 sequence is CAWSLLLAGGYNDYTF.

This clone has ten or more counts. The read stops 3 residues short of the end of the CDR3; the missing end is completed from the germline J gene. The chain carries TRBV5-1 and TRBJ1-2; the match to TRBD1 covers 9 bases. The CDR3 has 15 amino acids. Germline V gene sequence: CDR1 SGHRS, CDR2 YFSETQ. V dropped 0 bases and J dropped 3; count of bases not matched to a gene: 3. The CDR3: CASSLDRGLYYGYTF. Incomplete CDR3 DNA: TGCGCCAGCAGCTTGGACAGGGGGCTGTACTATGGC.

At least ten counts were recorded for this clone. The read comes to an end 3 residues before the CDR3 does, leaving the germline J gene to fill in the end. The chain uses TRBV19 and TRBJ1-2; TRBD1 matches 10 bases. CDR3 length: 18 residues. Trimming cost V 3 bases and J 1 base; bases outside gene matches: 11. Per the germline V gene, CDR1 is LNHDA and CDR2 is SQIVND (reference sequence). The chain's CDR3 is CASSIKGQGRPFNYGYTF. The covered CDR3 bases are TGTGCCAGTAGTATCAAGGGACAGGGGCGGCCCTTTAACTATGGC.

This clone has a count of ten or more. The CDR3 end lies 3 residues beyond the end of the read and is filled in from the germline J gene. The chain uses TRBV2 and TRBJ2-1; no clear D gene. V lost 7 bases and J 5 bases, leaving 9 bases between the germline ends. Looked up from germline, CDR1 is SNHLY and CDR2 is FYNNEI. The CDR3 covers 12 residues. Partial CDR3 DNA: TGTGCCAGCATGCCGCAGGACAATGAG. It yields the protein CASMPQDNE. The complete CDR3 sequence is CASMPQDNEQFF.

This clone was detected ten times or more. The sequence runs out 3 residues before the end of the CDR3; the remainder is reconstructed from the germline J gene. The chain carries TRBV7-7 and TRBJ2-1, with D maybe TRBD2 (6 bases). The V end lost 2 bases, the J end lost 9 bases, and 23 bases lay between the germline ends. The CDR3 has 17 amino acids. Germline V gives CDR1 SSHAT, CDR2 FNYEAQ (reference sequence). The CDR3 region is CASSLSNPGLPTGEQFF. The sequenced part of the CDR3 DNA is TGTGCCAGCAGCTTATCAAACCCTGGACTACCCACAGGTGAG.

In its sample, this clone was seen many times. Sequencing ends 3 residues short of the CDR3 end; the germline J gene provides the rest. The chain carries TRBV5-1 and TRBJ2-1, with 7 bases matching TRBD2. The CDR3 sequence is 15 residues long. V dropped 4 bases and J dropped 2; count of bases not matched to a gene: 6. Germline lookup yields CDR1 SGHRS and CDR2 YFSETQ. CDR3 bases read: TGCGCCAGCAGCCCGGTGGGGGGGGCCTACAATGAG. Protein product: CASSPVGGAYNE. The full CDR3 sequence reads CASSPVGGAYNEQFF.

In this sample, this clone turned up many times. Incomplete CDR3 DNA: TGTGCCAGCAGCCAAGGAAGGGTGGGGAGGGGGCACCACACTGAA. Translating gives CASSQGRVGRGHHTE. Given in full, the CDR3 is CASSQGRVGRGHHTEAFF. The rearrangement joins TRBV14 to TRBJ1-1, with 7 bases that match TRBD1. The sequence runs out 3 residues before the end of the CDR3; the remainder is reconstructed from the germline J gene. The ends lost 1 base at V and 3 bases at J; junction bases unmatched: 14. There are 18 residues in the CDR3. CDR1 is SGHDN, CDR2 FVKESK, per germline.

In this sample, this clone turned up many times. The DNA ends 3 residues before the CDR3 does, and the rest of the CDR3 is filled in from the germline J gene. This chain uses TRBV19 with TRBJ1-1; D not certain. This CDR3 comprises 12 residues. Deletions cut 5 bases from V and 4 bases from J, with 8 bases between. CDR1 and CDR2 (germline): LNHDA, SQIVND (reference sequence). The DNA read from the CDR3 is TGTGCCAGTAGTCGGGGTGGCACTGAA. Residues: CASSRGGTE. The whole CDR3 region reads CASSRGGTEAFF.

On this clone: Germline and junction disagree at one end, which may indicate a read error. With the read ending 3 residues before the CDR3 end, the germline J gene is used to fill in that end. The chain carries TRBV6-4 and TRBJ2-2; tentative D call: TRBD1 (5 bases). This CDR3 is 13 amino acids long. Germline CDR1 reads MRHNA; CDR2 reads SNTAGT. The sequenced part of the CDR3 DNA is TGCGCCAGCAGTGGGGCAGATACCGGGGAG. The encoded protein is CASSGADTGE. The entire CDR3 is CASSGADTGELFF.

This clone was counted many times. CDR3 loop: CASSHPGTGVRIPYNEQFF. The sequenced part of the CDR3 DNA is TGCGCCAGCAGCCACCCCGGGACAGGGGTTCGTATCCCCTACAATGAG. This chain uses TRBV5-1 with TRBJ2-1; 10 bases align to TRBD1. The read stops 3 residues short of the end of the CDR3; the missing end is completed from the germline J gene. Germline V CDR1 and CDR2: SGHRS, YFSETQ. V lost 4 bases and J lost 2; bases outside the gene matches: 15. There are 19 residues in the CDR3.

This clone was seen at least ten times. The read terminates 3 residues ahead of where the CDR3 ends, so the germline J gene completes it. The V gene is TRBV20-1, the J gene TRBJ2-1; 10 positions agree with TRBD2. V trimming: 5 bases; J trimming: 1 base; junction bases outside the gene matches: 17. This CDR3 has 19 amino acids. CDR1 and CDR2 from the germline V gene are DFQATT and SNEGSKA (reference sequence). The sequenced CDR3 bases are TGCAGTGCTGATCGGTGGCTAGCGGGAGAGATGGGTTCCTACAATGAG. This encodes CSADRWLAGEMGSYNE. The whole CDR3 region reads CSADRWLAGEMGSYNEQFF.